One and the same sample provided the 4 T cell receptor beta chains below, sequenced in a study of blood T cells in healthy people across ages. Combining a sample-barcoded 5' primer with a J-beta primer mix, a second PCR ran for roughly 7 to 12 cycles. TCRdb reanalysed the 5' RACE reads using MiXCR and keeps one entry per CDR3 protein. The sample shows around 1.1 million distinct CDR3 sequences, more than 30% of them seen only once. The sequenced material came from blood. The receptor source for this set is a man aged 18 to 30 in good health.

Only a few counts were recorded for this clonotype. The chain uses TRBV7-6 and TRBJ2-1; unclear D gene. Per the germline V gene, CDR1 is SGHVS and CDR2 is FNYEAQ. CDR3 length: 15 residues. V was clipped by 0 bases and J by 6 bases, with 12 bases between them. In nucleotides, the CDR3 is TGTGCCAGCAGCTTAGCTCGTTTGAGTATCAATGAGCAGTTCTTC. Translating gives CASSLARLSINEQFF.

The CDR3 DNA follows: TGCAGTGCCACACCAACCGTCGGGGGGATTCCCTACAAGCAGTACTTC. Translation: CSATPTVGGIPYKQYF. The chain has TRBV20-1 and TRBJ2-5, with 7 bases aligning to TRBD2. Germline assignment: CDR1 DFQATT and CDR2 SNEGSKA (reference sequence). V lost 6 bases to trimming and J lost 11 bases; unmatched junction nucleotides: 24. The CDR3 consists of 16 residues.

With respect to this clonotype: One end of the junction varies from germline; a read error may be responsible. The chain has TRBV5-6 and TRBJ1-1; 12 bases are shared with TRBD1. Germline V gene sequence: CDR1 SGHDT, CDR2 YYEEEE. The length of the CDR3 is 15 residues. Here the CDR3 reads CASGTGTGGHTGAFF. Here the CDR3 DNA reads TGTGCCAGCGGAACCGGGACAGGGGGCCACACTGGAGCTTTCTTT.

V gene TRBV6-8 combines with J gene TRBJ2-2; 13 bases line up with TRBD2. The length of the CDR3 is 20 residues. Germline assignment: CDR1 MNHGY and CDR2 SAAAGT. Trimming took 5 bases from V and 1 from J; bases not matched to a gene: 13. Here the CDR3 reads CASSQTPGLAGILNTGELFF. CDR3 DNA: TGTGCCAGCAGTCAGACCCCGGGACTAGCGGGGATCTTGAACACCGGGGAGCTGTTTTTT.